A selection of T cell receptor beta chains follows, all from one sample in a study of blood T cell repertoires in COVID-19. Assay: immunoSEQ multiplex PCR; the TCRdb copy retains only in-frame clones and omits some. The sample records about 340,000 clones, about nine tenths being singletons. Source material: peripheral blood. These receptors were collected from a woman aged 50 to 60 with COVID-19, enrolled during active disease. CDR3s include the opening cysteine and the closing phenylalanine or tryptophan. The order of the fields is V gene, D gene, CDR3 length, clone size, J gene, CDR3 protein, CDR3 DNA. A D gene is named only where the DNA matches it firmly. Some rows have no size entry. The others give once, few or many, or a class for an expanded clone.

TRBV19	TRBD1	14	-	TRBJ2-5	CASMLTGSDETQYF	TGTGCCAGTATGCTGACAGGGTCCGATGAGACCCAGTACTTC
TRBV19	TRBD1	14	-	TRBJ2-1	CASRSGQGSNEQFF	TGTGCCAGTAGATCGGGACAGGGAAGCAATGAGCAGTTCTTC
TRBV7-9	-	12	once	TRBJ2-7	CASSLVRDEQYF	TGTGCCAGCAGCTTAGTTCGCGACGAGCAGTACTTC
TRBV5-1	-	16	-	TRBJ2-4	CASSFYPGLDKNIQYF	TGCGCCAGCAGCTTTTACCCAGGGTTGGACAAAAACATTCAGTACTTC
TRBV11-3	TRBD1	19	-	TRBJ2-4	CASSLNYRGNMWRMNIQYF	TGTGCCAGCAGCTTAAATTACAGGGGTAATATGTGGCGTATGAACATTCAGTACTTC
TRBV29-1	TRBD1	12	-	TRBJ2-7	CSVQGQSYEQYF	TGCAGCGTTCAGGGACAGTCATACGAGCAGTACTTC
TRBV5-1	TRBD1	14	-	TRBJ1-6	CASHPGTGISPLHF	TGCGCCAGCCACCCCGGGACAGGAATTTCACCCCTCCACTTT
TRBV7-3	-	13	-	TRBJ2-7	CASSVSGSYEQYF	TGTGCCAGCAGCGTTAGCGGATCCTACGAGCAGTACTTC
TRBV5-6	-	15	few	TRBJ1-5	CASSAWGGAGQPQHF	TGTGCCAGCAGCGCCTGGGGGGGGGCTGGGCAGCCCCAGCATTTT
TRBV7-2	-	14	once	TRBJ2-3	CASSSRVIGDTQYF	TGTGCCAGCAGCTCCAGGGTAATCGGAGATACGCAGTATTTT
TRBV18	TRBD2	18	-	TRBJ2-4	CASSPDLGLAATKNIQYF	TGTGCCAGCTCACCAGATCTTGGACTAGCAGCTACCAAAAACATTCAGTACTTC
TRBV7-9	TRBD1	14	-	TRBJ2-3	CASSRDRQEDTQYF	TGTGCCAGCAGCCGGGACAGGCAAGAAGATACGCAGTATTTT
TRBV19	TRBD2	14	once	TRBJ2-3	CASSQLAGVYTQYF	TGTGCCAGTAGTCAACTAGCGGGAGTGTATACGCAGTATTTT
TRBV11-3	-	13	-	TRBJ1-4	CASSLDRAEKLFF	TGTGCCAGCAGCTTAGACAGGGCTGAAAAACTGTTTTTT
TRBV5-6	-	18	-	TRBJ1-6	CASDNLMYGGGYNSPLHF	TGTGCCAGTGACAACCTCATGTACGGCGGAGGATATAATTCACCCCTCCACTTT
TRBV19	-	17	-	TRBJ1-2	CASSTHGQRVVDYGYTF	TGTGCCAGTAGTACCCACGGACAGAGGGTTGTGGACTATGGCTACACCTTC
TRBV4-1	TRBD1	14	-	TRBJ1-2	CASSQFRTGQGYTF	TGCGCCAGCAGCCAGTTCCGGACAGGGCAAGGCTACACCTTC
TRBV6-1	TRBD1	13	-	TRBJ2-7	CASSEVTGVEQYF	TGTGCCAGCAGTGAAGTCACAGGGGTCGAGCAGTACTTC
TRBV11-2	-	17	-	TRBJ1-2	CASSPTLTGQRFYGYTF	TGTGCCAGCAGCCCTACCCTGACAGGTCAAAGATTCTATGGCTACACCTTC
TRBV9	TRBD1	15	once	TRBJ1-1	CASSLLDRGKTEAFF	TGTGCCAGCAGCCTTCTCGACAGGGGGAAAACTGAAGCTTTCTTT
TRBV5-5	TRBD1	14	-	TRBJ2-7	CASSLGQGASEQYF	TGTGCCAGCAGCTTGGGACAGGGGGCGAGCGAGCAGTACTTC
TRBV7-2	-	14	-	TRBJ1-5	CASSLGRTNQPQHF	TGTGCCAGCAGCTTGGGTAGGACTAATCAGCCCCAGCATTTT
TRBV29-1	TRBD1	12	-	TRBJ2-7	CSVGQANYEQYF	TGCAGCGTGGGACAGGCAAACTACGAGCAGTACTTC
TRBV19	-	13	-	TRBJ1-4	CATGTFGGEKLFF	TGTGCCACCGGGACATTTGGAGGAGAAAAACTGTTTTTT
TRBV9	TRBD2	20	-	TRBJ2-1	CASSVGPFTGTSGGHNEQFF	TGTGCCAGCAGCGTAGGCCCCTTTACCGGGACTAGCGGGGGACACAATGAGCAGTTCTTC
TRBV7-6	-	12	-	TRBJ2-1	CASSHTQGEQFF	TGTGCCAGCAGCCACACGCAGGGTGAGCAGTTCTTC
TRBV20-1	-	11	few	TRBJ2-7	CSASRGYEQYF	TGCAGTGCTAGCCGGGGCTACGAGCAGTACTTC
TRBV6-5	-	15	-	TRBJ1-1	CASSYSGVSNTEAFF	TGTGCCAGCAGTTACTCCGGTGTATCGAACACTGAAGCTTTCTTT
TRBV5-4	TRBD2	19	once	TRBJ2-1	CASLPFGLAEMSSYNEQFF	TGTGCCAGCCTCCCCTTTGGACTAGCGGAAATGAGCTCCTACAATGAGCAGTTCTTC
TRBV24-1	-	13	-	TRBJ2-2	CATSDEGTGELFF	TGTGCCACCAGTGATGAGGGTACCGGGGAGCTGTTTTTT
TRBV5-1	TRBD2	16	-	TRBJ2-3	CASSWTGLAGEDTQYF	TGCGCCAGCAGCTGGACAGGACTAGCGGGAGAAGATACGCAGTATTTT
TRBV12-3/TRBV12-4	-	12	-	TRBJ1-2	CASSRQAVGYTF	TGTGCCAGCTCTCGACAGGCAGTCGGCTACACCTTC
TRBV7-2	-	16	-	TRBJ2-7	CASSLAAGRRSYEQYF	TGTGCCAGCAGCTTAGCAGCCGGAAGGAGGTCCTACGAGCAGTACTTC
TRBV19	-	17	-	TRBJ1-1	CASSIFLVSPVNTEAFF	TGTGCCAGTAGTATTTTTCTAGTCAGCCCTGTGAACACTGAAGCTTTCTTT
TRBV6-5	TRBD2	14	-	TRBJ2-1	CASSYLGLAGGLVF	TGTGCCAGCAGTTATCTCGGACTAGCGGGAGGGCTGGTCTTC
TRBV9	-	13	-	TRBJ2-5	CASTKTGAETQYF	TGTGCCAGCACCAAGACTGGGGCAGAGACCCAGTACTTC
TRBV6-2/TRBV6-3	-	13	-	TRBJ2-5	CASSSPSQETQYF	TGTGCCAGCAGTTCCCCCAGCCAAGAGACCCAGTACTTC
TRBV3-1/TRBV3-2	TRBD1	17	-	TRBJ1-1	CASSGRQGASKDTEAFF	TGTGCCAGCAGCGGACGACAGGGGGCGAGTAAGGACACTGAAGCTTTCTTT
TRBV19	-	14	-	TRBJ2-2	CASDPQPHTGELFF	TGTGCCAGTGACCCACAGCCTCACACCGGGGAGCTGTTTTTT
TRBV19	TRBD1	16	-	TRBJ1-2	CASSQRDSRTDYGYTF	TGTGCCAGTAGTCAGAGGGACAGCCGGACGGACTATGGCTACACCTTC
TRBV6-5	TRBD1	12	-	TRBJ1-1	CASRATGGQAFF	TGTGCCAGCAGGGCTACAGGGGGCCAGGCTTTCTTT